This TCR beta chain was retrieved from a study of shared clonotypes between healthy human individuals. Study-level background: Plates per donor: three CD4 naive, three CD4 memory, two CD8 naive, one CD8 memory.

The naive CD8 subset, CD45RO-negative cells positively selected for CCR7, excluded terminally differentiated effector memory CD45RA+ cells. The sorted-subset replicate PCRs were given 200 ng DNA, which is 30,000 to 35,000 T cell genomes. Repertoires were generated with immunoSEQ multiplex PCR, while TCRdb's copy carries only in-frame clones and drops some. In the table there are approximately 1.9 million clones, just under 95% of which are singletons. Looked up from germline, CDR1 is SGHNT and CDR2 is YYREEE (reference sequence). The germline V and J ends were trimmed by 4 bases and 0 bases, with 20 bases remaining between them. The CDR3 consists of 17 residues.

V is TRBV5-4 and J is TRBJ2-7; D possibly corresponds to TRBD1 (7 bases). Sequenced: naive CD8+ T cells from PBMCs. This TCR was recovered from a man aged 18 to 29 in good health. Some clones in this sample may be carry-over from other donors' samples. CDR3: CASSGGTGQNPSYEQYF. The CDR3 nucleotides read TGTGCCAGCAGCGGGGGGACGGGACAGAACCCCTCCTACGAGCAGTACTTC. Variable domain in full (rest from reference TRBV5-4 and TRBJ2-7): ETGVTQSPTHLIKTRGQQVTLRCSSQSGHNTVSWYQQALGQGPQFIFQYYREEENGRGNFPPRFSGLQFPNYSSELNVNALELDDSALYLCASSGGTGQNPSYEQYFGPGTRLTVT.